This T cell receptor (beta chain) was identified in a study of cytomegalovirus exposure and HLA in healthy donors. This clone was observed a handful of times. The PCR contained 60 Vbeta and 13 Jbeta primers. This table comes from immunoSEQ multiplex PCR, and its TCRdb copy is limited to in-frame clones, with some not included. The repertoire holds about 180,000 clones, with 60% to 85% as singletons. This CDR3 comprises 18 residues. The V end was cut by 2 bases, the J end by 0 bases, with 14 bases between. Germline loops: CDR1 ENHRY, CDR2 SYGVKD. Sequenced: PBMCs. The clonotype comes from a male donor in good health and CMV-seronegative. The chain employs TRBV10-3 and TRBJ1-6; D might be TRBD1 (6 bases). This chain's CDR3 is CAISETRDTSSYNSPLHF. CDR3 nucleotide sequence: TGTGCCATCAGTGAGACCAGGGACACAAGCTCCTATAATTCACCCCTCCACTTT.